Only a few counts were recorded for the clone carrying this TCR beta chain. The sample originates from a study of shared clonotypes between healthy human individuals. The CDR3 contains 14 residues. V was shortened by 3 bases and J by 7 bases, with 12 bases between the two germline ends. Per the germline V gene, CDR1 is LNHDA and CDR2 is SQIVND (reference sequence). Only CD45RO-negative cells positively selected for CCR7 counted as naive CD8 cells, so terminally differentiated effector memory CD45RA+ cells were excluded. The protocol was immunoSEQ multiplex PCR, while the TCRdb copy is restricted to in-frame clones and leaves out a portion. There are 1.5 million to 2.5 million clones in the sample; about 94% occur only once, and 1% to 1.5% lies in the top ten.

The sequenced sample was naive CD8+ T cells sorted from blood. The V call is TRBV19, the J call TRBJ2-2, with D uncertain. The receptor was isolated from a man younger than 35 in good health. CDR3: CASSMVSGLGELFF. CDR3 coding DNA: TGTGCCAGTAGTATGGTATCGGGTCTCGGGGAGCTGTTTTTT. Using reference TRBV19 and TRBJ2-2 for the parts outside the CDR3, the full variable domain is DGGITQSPKYLFRKEGQNVTLSCEQNLNHDAMYWYRQDPGQGLRLIYYSQIVNDFQKGDIAEGYSVSREKKESFPLTVTSAQKNPTAFYLCASSMVSGLGELFFGEGSRLTVL.